This record covers a single T cell receptor (beta chain). Its antigen is still unknown. Amplification used 60 Vbeta primers and 13 Jbeta primers. Repertoires were generated with immunoSEQ multiplex PCR, while TCRdb's copy carries only in-frame clones and drops some. In the table there are about 160,000 clones, 85% of which are singletons. The entry originates in a study of cytomegalovirus exposure and HLA in healthy donors. Study results and caveats: In all likelihood, a cluster of highly shared sequence variants was a sequencing artifact. In presence/absence analyses, roughly uniform sequencing depth across donors was assumed. Across donors, most TCRs were seen rarely, yet some public ones were widespread.

Per germline, CDR1 SEHNR and CDR2 FQNEAQ (reference sequence). This CDR3 contains 18 residues. After removal of 4 bases from V and 6 bases from J, the junction contained 18 bases not matched to a gene. Sample: PBMCs. V gene TRBV7-9 combines with J gene TRBJ2-1; 7 nucleotides agree with TRBD2. This clonotype was sampled from a boy between 2 and 10 years old in good health and CMV-seronegative. CDR3 in DNA: TGTGCCAGCAGCTCCCCTCTCCCACCGGGAGGAACTTCCAATGAGCAGTTCTTC. This codes for CASSSPLPPGGTSNEQFF. Full variable domain (remainder filled in from reference TRBV7-9 and TRBJ2-1): DTGVSQNPRHKITKRGQNVTFRCDPISEHNRLYWYRQTLGQGPEFLTYFQNEAQLEKSRLLSDRFSAERPKGSFSTLEIQRTEQGDSAMYLCASSSPLPPGGTSNEQFFGPGTRLTVL.